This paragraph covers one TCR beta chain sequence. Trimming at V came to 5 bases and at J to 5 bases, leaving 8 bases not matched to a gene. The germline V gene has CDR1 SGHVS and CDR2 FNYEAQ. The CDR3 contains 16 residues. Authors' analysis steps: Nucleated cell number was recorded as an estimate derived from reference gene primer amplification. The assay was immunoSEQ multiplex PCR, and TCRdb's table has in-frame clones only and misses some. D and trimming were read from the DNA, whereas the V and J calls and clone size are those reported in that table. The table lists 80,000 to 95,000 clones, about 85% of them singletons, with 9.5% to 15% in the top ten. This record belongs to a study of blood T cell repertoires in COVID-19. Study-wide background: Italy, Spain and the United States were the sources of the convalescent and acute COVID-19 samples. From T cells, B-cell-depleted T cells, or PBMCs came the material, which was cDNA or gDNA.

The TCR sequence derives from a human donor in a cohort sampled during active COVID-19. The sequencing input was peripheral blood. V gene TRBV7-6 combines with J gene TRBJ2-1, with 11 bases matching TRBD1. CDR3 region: CASSLRTGGNNNEQFF. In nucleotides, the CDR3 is TGTGCCAGCAGCCTCCGGACAGGGGGCAACAACAATGAGCAGTTCTTC.